The 15 T cell receptor beta chains in this list originate from one sample, sequenced in a study of blood T cell repertoires in COVID-19. TCRdb's copy holds only in-frame clones and misses some; the assay was immunoSEQ multiplex PCR. The repertoire includes approximately 210,000 clones, 86% of them detected once, and 0.7% to 0.8% sits in the top ten. Sequencing used peripheral blood. The receptors shown here come from a woman in her seventies with acute or convalescent COVID-19.

The rearrangement joins TRBV11-3 to TRBJ1-1; no reliable D call. V was shortened by 5 bases and J by 5 bases, with 12 bases between the two germline ends. The germline CDR1 and CDR2 sequences are SGHNT and YENEEA. The CDR3 length is 13 residues. CDR3 protein: CASSPPLATEAFF. DNA of the CDR3: TGTGCCAGCAGCCCCCCCCTAGCTACTGAAGCTTTCTTT.

This clone was picked up a small number of times. The V gene is TRBV5-1, the J gene TRBJ2-7; D uncertain. Between the trimmed V and J ends, which lost 0 bases and 6 bases, there was a span of 13 bases. The CDR3 is made up of 14 amino acids. Germline V lookup: CDR1 SGHRS, CDR2 YFSETQ. CDR3 residues: CASSLESFTGEQYF. CDR3 nucleotide sequence: TGCGCCAGCAGCTTGGAGTCTTTTACCGGCGAGCAGTACTTC.

The chain joins TRBV27 to TRBJ2-3; 9 bases align to TRBD2. CDR3 length: 16 amino acids. The junction had 5 bases not matched to a gene; V was cut back by 2 bases and J by 2 bases. The germline CDR1 and CDR2 sequences are MNHEY and SMNVEV (reference sequence). In nucleotides, the CDR3 is TGTGCCAGCAGTTTAGTTAGCGGGAGAATCACAGATACGCAGTATTTT. Amino acid sequence: CASSLVSGRITDTQYF.

This chain uses TRBV6-5 with TRBJ1-5, with unresolved D. Germline-derived CDR1 and CDR2 are MNHEY and SVGAGI. There are 14 residues in the CDR3. Trimming took off 5 bases at V and 11 bases at J, with 19 bases between the two ends. The CDR3: CASSTRTPRDSQHF. CDR3 bases: TGTGCCAGCAGTACCCGGACCCCGAGGGATTCCCAGCATTTT.

The chain recombines TRBV6-5 with TRBJ1-1; perhaps TRBD1 as D (5 bases). Germline CDR1 MNHEY, CDR2 SVGAGI. Trimming shortened V by 8 bases and J by 0 bases, and 10 bases separated the two germline ends. The CDR3 has 13 residues. CDR3 region: CASLGPLNTEAFF. CDR3 bases: TGTGCCAGCCTGGGGCCCCTGAACACTGAAGCTTTCTTT.

The chain links TRBV2 to TRBJ1-5, with 7 bases lining up with TRBD1. The V segment lost 10 bases and the J segment 4 bases; nucleotides outside the gene matches: 7. Germline loops: CDR1 SNHLY, CDR2 FYNNEI. CDR3 length: 13 residues. This CDR3 is CATSRQGNQPQHF. As DNA, the CDR3 is TGTGCCACCTCCCGACAGGGTAATCAGCCCCAGCATTTT.

J is TRBJ2-7 and V is TRBV29-1; D possibly corresponds to TRBD1 (5 bases). The CDR3 length is 13 residues. From germline, CDR1 is SQVTM and CDR2 ANQGSEA. V shed 4 bases and J shed 0 bases, with 10 bases lying between them. The CDR3 DNA reads TGCAGCGTTGGTCAGGGCCTCTCCTACGAGCAGTACTTC. Protein sequence: CSVGQGLSYEQYF.

In the case of this clone: The junction shows a germline mismatch at one end, possibly a read error. The CDR3 DNA reads as TGTGCCAGCAGCCTAGCCGTGGGACTATCAACCGGGGAGCTGTTTTTT. Amino acids: CASSLAVGLSTGELFF. V is TRBV7-6 and J is TRBJ2-2; 7 bases agree with TRBD2. Germline values: CDR1 SGHVS, CDR2 FNYEAQ. The CDR3 runs 16 residues.

The chain combines TRBV2 with TRBJ2-7, with TRBD1 matching over 9 bases. This CDR3 is 13 amino acids long. V gave up 5 bases and J gave up 3 bases; unmatched junction bases: 2. CDR1 is SNHLY and CDR2 is FYNNEI in the germline V gene. The CDR3: CASSTDRGYEQYF. DNA for the CDR3: TGTGCCAGCAGTACGGACAGGGGCTACGAGCAGTACTTC.

This chain connects TRBV5-4 to TRBJ2-7; 10 bases align to TRBD2. In germline, CDR1 is SGHNT, CDR2 YYREEE (reference sequence). V dropped 6 bases and J dropped 2; count of bases not matched to a gene: 11. CDR3 length: 16 residues. The CDR3 loop reads CASTLGASGGTYEQYF. The CDR3 DNA reads TGTGCCAGCACCCTTGGCGCTAGCGGGGGTACCTACGAGCAGTACTTC.

The chain employs TRBV2 and TRBJ1-1, with D maybe TRBD1 (5 bases). The germline gives CDR1 SNHLY, CDR2 FYNNEI. This CDR3 has 13 residues. Trimming pared 7 bases from V and 10 bases from J, leaving 19 bases between. The CDR3 loop reads CASTGPGDSGAFF. CDR3 DNA sequence: TGTGCCAGCACCGGACCGGGGGACTCGGGAGCTTTCTTT.

The J gene is TRBJ2-3, the V gene TRBV5-6, with TRBD2 matching over 7 bases. The V gene's germline CDR1 is SGHDT and CDR2 YYEEEE. Germline trimming cut 0 bases from V and 3 bases from J; bases unmatched to any gene: 1. There are 14 residues in the CDR3. The CDR3 DNA reads TGTGCCAGCAGCTTGGGGGGACTAACAGATACGCAGTATTTT. Residues: CASSLGGLTDTQYF.

This clone was seen a single time. The chain combines TRBV27 with TRBJ2-3; D may be TRBD1 (5 bases). Between the trimmed V and J ends, which lost 6 bases and 5 bases, there was a span of 15 bases. Per the germline V gene, CDR1 is MNHEY and CDR2 is SMNVEV (reference sequence). This CDR3 has 14 amino acids. CDR3 loop: CASRSSRVGDTQYF. The CDR3 nucleotides are TGTGCCAGCAGGTCGTCCAGGGTTGGAGATACGCAGTATTTT.

The chain couples TRBV24-1 to TRBJ1-5; 9 bases are a match to TRBD1. J lost 1 base, V lost 7 bases, and 4 bases had no gene match. Germline V gene lookup returns CDR1 KGHDR and CDR2 SFDVKD. The CDR3 loop spans 15 amino acids. The CDR3 spells CATSSTGGSNQPQHF. The CDR3 bases are TGTGCCACCAGCTCGACAGGGGGAAGCAATCAGCCCCAGCATTTT.

V gene TRBV2 combines with J gene TRBJ2-6; TRBD1 agrees at 7 bases. Trimming took 6 bases from V and 6 from J; bases not matched to a gene: 2. The CDR3 consists of 13 residues. Germline V gene data show CDR1 as SNHLY and CDR2 as FYNNEI. As DNA, the CDR3 is TGTGCCAGCAGAGGACAGGAGGCCAACGTCCTGACTTTC. Its protein is CASRGQEANVLTF.